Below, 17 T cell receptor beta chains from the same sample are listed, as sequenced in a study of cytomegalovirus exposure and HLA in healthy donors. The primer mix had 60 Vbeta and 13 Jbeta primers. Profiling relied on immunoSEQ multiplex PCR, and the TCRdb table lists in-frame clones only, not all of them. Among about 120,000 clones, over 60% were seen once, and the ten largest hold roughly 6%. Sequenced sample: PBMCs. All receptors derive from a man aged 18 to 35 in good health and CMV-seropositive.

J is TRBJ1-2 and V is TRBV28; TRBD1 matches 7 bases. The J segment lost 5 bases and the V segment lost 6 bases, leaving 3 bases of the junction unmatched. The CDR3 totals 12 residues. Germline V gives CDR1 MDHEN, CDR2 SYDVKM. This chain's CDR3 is CASSQQGYGYTF. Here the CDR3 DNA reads TGTGCCAGCAGCCAACAGGGGTATGGCTACACCTTC.

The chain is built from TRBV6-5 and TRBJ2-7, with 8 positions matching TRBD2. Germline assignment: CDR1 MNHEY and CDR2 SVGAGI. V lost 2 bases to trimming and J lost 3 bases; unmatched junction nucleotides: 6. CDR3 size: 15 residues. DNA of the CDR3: TGTGCCAGCAGTTACCGCCACGGGACTAGCTACGAGCAGTACTTC. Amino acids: CASSYRHGTSYEQYF.

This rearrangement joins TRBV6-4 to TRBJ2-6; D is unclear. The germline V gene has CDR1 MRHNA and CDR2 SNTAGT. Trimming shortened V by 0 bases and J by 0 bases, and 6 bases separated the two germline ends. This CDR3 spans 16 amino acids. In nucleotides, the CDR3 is TGTGCCAGCAGTGACTCGCTGAGCTCTGGGGCCAACGTCCTGACTTTC. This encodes CASSDSLSSGANVLTF.

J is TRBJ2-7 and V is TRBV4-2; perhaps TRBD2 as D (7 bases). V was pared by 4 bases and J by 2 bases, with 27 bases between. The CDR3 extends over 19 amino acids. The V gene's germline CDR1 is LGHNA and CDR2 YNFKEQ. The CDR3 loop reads CASSPGLGGGSSGPYEQYF. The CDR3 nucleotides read TGTGCCAGCAGCCCTGGTTTGGGGGGGGGCTCCTCAGGTCCCTACGAGCAGTACTTC.

The CDR3 region has the DNA TGTGCCAGTAGTACGACAGGGCATGTAAACACTGAAGCTTTCTTT. This gives the protein CASSTTGHVNTEAFF. This chain connects TRBV19 to TRBJ1-1; 7 bases align to TRBD1. The J segment lost 2 bases and the V segment lost 4 bases, leaving 7 bases of the junction unmatched. The CDR3 has 15 amino acids. Germline CDR1 reads LNHDA; CDR2 reads SQIVND (reference sequence).

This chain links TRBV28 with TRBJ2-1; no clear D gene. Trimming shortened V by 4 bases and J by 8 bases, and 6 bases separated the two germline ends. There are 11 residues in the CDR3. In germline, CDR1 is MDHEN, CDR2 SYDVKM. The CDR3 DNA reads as TGTGCCAGCAGTTCCACGGATGAGCAGTTCTTC. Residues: CASSSTDEQFF.

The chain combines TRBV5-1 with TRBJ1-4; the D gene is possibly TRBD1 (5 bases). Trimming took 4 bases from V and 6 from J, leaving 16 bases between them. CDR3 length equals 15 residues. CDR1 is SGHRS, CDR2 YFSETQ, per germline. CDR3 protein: CASSIGQGRHEKLFF. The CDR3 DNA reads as TGCGCCAGCAGCATAGGGCAGGGCCGGCATGAAAAACTGTTTTTT.

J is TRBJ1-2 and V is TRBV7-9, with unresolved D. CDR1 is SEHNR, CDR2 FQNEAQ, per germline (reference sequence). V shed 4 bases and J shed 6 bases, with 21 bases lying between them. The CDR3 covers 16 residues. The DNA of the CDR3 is TGTGCCAGCAGCTACCCCATGCGGGGTTTGAATCATGGCTACACCTTC. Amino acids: CASSYPMRGLNHGYTF.

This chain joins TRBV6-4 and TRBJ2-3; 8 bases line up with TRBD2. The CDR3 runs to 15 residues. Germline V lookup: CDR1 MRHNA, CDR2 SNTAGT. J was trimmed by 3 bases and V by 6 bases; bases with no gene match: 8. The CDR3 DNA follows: TGTGCCAGCAGCGCGACTAGCGAAGGAACAGATACGCAGTATTTT. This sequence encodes CASSATSEGTDTQYF.

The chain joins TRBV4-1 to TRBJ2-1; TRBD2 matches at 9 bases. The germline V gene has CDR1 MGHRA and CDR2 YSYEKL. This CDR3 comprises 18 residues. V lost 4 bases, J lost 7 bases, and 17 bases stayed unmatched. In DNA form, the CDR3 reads TGCGCCAGCAGCCCAGGTGGGGCTAGCGGGACGAGCTTGAATGAGCAGTTCTTC. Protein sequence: CASSPGGASGTSLNEQFF.

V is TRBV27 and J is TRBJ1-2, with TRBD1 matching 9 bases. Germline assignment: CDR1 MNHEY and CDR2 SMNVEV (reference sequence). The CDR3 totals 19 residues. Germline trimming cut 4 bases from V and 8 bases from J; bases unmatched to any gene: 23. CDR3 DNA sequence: TGTGCCAGCAGTTCATACGCCCTGCTTTCGGGACAGGGAATTGGCGGCTACACCTTC. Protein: CASSSYALLSGQGIGGYTF.

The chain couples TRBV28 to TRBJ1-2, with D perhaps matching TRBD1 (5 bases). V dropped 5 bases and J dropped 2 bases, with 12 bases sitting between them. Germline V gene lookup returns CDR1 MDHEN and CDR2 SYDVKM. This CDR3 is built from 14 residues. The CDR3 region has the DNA TGTGCCAGCAGTGGCGGGACGGCGAACTATGGCTACACCTTC. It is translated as CASSGGTANYGYTF.

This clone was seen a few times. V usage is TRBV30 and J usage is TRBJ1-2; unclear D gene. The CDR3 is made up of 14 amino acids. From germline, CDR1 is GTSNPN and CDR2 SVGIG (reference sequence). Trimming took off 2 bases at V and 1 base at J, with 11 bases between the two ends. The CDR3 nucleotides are TGTGCCTGGAGTCGGAGCGTCCTTAACTATGGCTACACCTTC. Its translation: CAWSRSVLNYGYTF.

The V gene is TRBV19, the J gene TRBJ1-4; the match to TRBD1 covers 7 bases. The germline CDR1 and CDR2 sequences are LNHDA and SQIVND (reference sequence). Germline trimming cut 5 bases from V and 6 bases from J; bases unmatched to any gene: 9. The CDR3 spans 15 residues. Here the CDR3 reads CASSPSTGRDEKLFF. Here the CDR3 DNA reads TGTGCCAGTAGTCCTTCGACAGGGCGGGATGAAAAACTGTTTTTT.

CDR3 sequence: CASSSVGGNYGYTF. The CDR3 nucleotides read TGTGCCAGCAGTTCTGTGGGGGGGAACTATGGCTACACCTTC. This sequence joins TRBV27 and TRBJ1-2; perhaps TRBD1 as D (5 bases). The CDR3 has 14 amino acids. With 4 bases removed from V and 2 bases from J, the gap between germline ends came to 11 bases. The V gene's germline CDR1 is MNHEY and CDR2 SMNVEV (reference sequence).

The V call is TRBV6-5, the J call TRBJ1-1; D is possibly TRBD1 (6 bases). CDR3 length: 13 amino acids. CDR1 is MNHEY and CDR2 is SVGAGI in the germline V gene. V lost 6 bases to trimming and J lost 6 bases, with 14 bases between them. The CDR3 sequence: CASRVGQPPEAFF. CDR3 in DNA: TGTGCCAGCAGGGTCGGACAGCCCCCTGAAGCTTTCTTT.

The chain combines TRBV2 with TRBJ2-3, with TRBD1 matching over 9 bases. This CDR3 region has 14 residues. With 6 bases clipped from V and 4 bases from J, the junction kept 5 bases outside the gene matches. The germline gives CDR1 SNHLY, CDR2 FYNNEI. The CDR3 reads CASRAGTGPDTQYF. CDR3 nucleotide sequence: TGTGCCAGCAGGGCCGGGACAGGGCCAGATACGCAGTATTTT.